This TCR beta chain emerged from a study of regulatory T cells in long-lasting Graves disease. Study-wide results and limits: Persistent disease was characterized by preferential usage of TRBV28, TRBJ1-2 and TRBJ2-5.

CDR3 length: 15 residues. Germline V gene lookup returns CDR1 MDHEN and CDR2 SYDVKM. V shed 2 bases, J shed 7 bases, and the junction held 6 bases outside the gene matches. HTBI primers from iRepertoire and Arm-PCR of CDR3 regions yielded the TCR beta libraries. MiXCR, applied by TCRdb to the multiplex PCR reads, yields one record per CDR3 protein. The sample carries 360,000 or so distinct CDR3 sequences, approximately 25% recorded once. Time point reported: persistent/refractory GD, antithyroid drugs over 5 years with positive TRAb. Preparation of the TCR library used RNA extracted from PBMCs. EDTA tubes were used for drawing around 9.7 milliliters of peripheral blood. This clonotype came up many times. Its antigen is as yet unknown.

The input for sequencing was peripheral blood mononuclear cells (PBMCs), taken when the disease was refractory, from a patient treated with antithyroid drugs. The source is a woman between 40 and 55 years old with Graves disease. The rearrangement links TRBV28 to TRBJ1-5, with 9 bases lining up with TRBD1. The CDR3 protein is CASSLPGTGLQPQHF. The CDR3 nucleotides are TGTGCCAGCAGTTTACCCGGGACAGGGTTGCAGCCCCAGCATTTT.